This T cell receptor beta chain was profiled in a study of Ad26.COV2.S vaccination and SARS-CoV-2 variants. Concerning this clone itself: What it binds is unknown.

Study outcomes and limitations: In vaccinated individuals, spike-specific CD8+ and CD4+ T cell responses reportedly displayed substantial breadth.

The V gene's germline CDR1 is LGHDT and CDR2 YNNKEL (reference sequence). Trimming took 4 bases from V and 2 from J, leaving 11 bases between them. The CDR3 length is 14 residues. Only in-frame clones appear in the TCRdb table, and some are missing; sequencing was by immunoSEQ multiplex PCR. The sample includes about 680,000 clones, roughly 90% seen only once; the top ten take 1.5%. Treatment: roughly 19 received Ad26.COV2.S at low or high dose, single or two shots; five or six received placebo; per-sample allocation not given. At day 63 after the first vaccine or placebo injection, samples were drawn.

The chain uses TRBV3-1 (or the pseudogene TRBV3-2) and TRBJ1-1, with a possible D match to TRBD1 (5 bases). Sequenced here: peripheral blood, sampled in a trial of Ad26.COV2.S vaccine versus placebo. This TCR came from a person between 18 and 60 years old who received the Ad26.COV2.S COVID-19 vaccine or a placebo. CDR3 bases: TGTGCCAGCAGCCTGAGGGACGGAAACACTGAAGCTTTCTTT. This encodes CASSLRDGNTEAFF.